This TCR beta chain stems from a study of T-cell reconstitution after alpha-beta-depleted transplantation in children. The length of the CDR3 is 14 residues. The germline gives CDR1 MDHEN, CDR2 SYDVKM. Germline trimming cut 6 bases from V and 14 bases from J; bases unmatched to any gene: 12. Unique molecular identifiers were used in preparing the TCRbeta library. Via MiXCR, TCRdb re-called the PCR reads, giving one row per CDR3 protein. The table has around 300,000 distinct CDR3 sequences, around a tenth seen once. The source was peripheral blood, collected 180 days after TCRalphabeta/CD19-depleted stem cell transplant. The V gene is TRBV28, the J gene TRBJ1-6, with 8 bases lining up with TRBD1. This TCR came from a male patient between 2 and 10 years old who had a stem cell transplant for chronic granulomatous disease, so the T cells may come from the graft donor. The CDR3 protein is CASSRDRIGGSLHF. The CDR3 region has the DNA TGTGCCAGCAGCCGGGACAGGATAGGCGGATCCCTCCACTTT.